These 5 T cell receptor beta chains share one sample of origin, sequenced in a study of T cells in Graves' hyperthyroidism and ophthalmopathy. Regions amplified from RNA transcripts were the TCR beta CDR3 regions. TCR CDR3 regions were first amplified by RT-PCR with HTBI primers. TCRdb itself ran the multiplex PCR reads through MiXCR, one entry per CDR3 protein. The sample contains approximately 590,000 distinct CDR3 sequences, roughly 14% of which appear only once. The material sequenced was blood. The receptors originated from a woman in her twenties or thirties with Graves' hyperthyroidism.

This clonotype was seen many times. The V and J genes are TRBV5-1 and TRBJ2-3; D is ambiguous. The V gene lost 4 bases and the J gene lost 0 bases, with 15 bases spanning the gap. Germline CDR1 SGHRS, CDR2 YFSETQ. This CDR3 contains 16 residues. CDR3 in amino acids: CASSPALLASTDTQYF. CDR3 nucleotide sequence: TGCGCCAGCAGCCCCGCTCTGCTCGCCAGCACAGATACGCAGTATTTT.

This clonotype was picked up a small number of times. The chain couples TRBV28 to TRBJ1-3, with 9 bases lining up with TRBD1. Germline V gives CDR1 MDHEN, CDR2 SYDVKM. The CDR3 spans 18 residues. J was trimmed by 1 base and V by 6 bases; bases with no gene match: 13. CDR3 in amino acids: CASRRVGTGRLSGNTIYF. CDR3 in DNA: TGTGCCAGCAGGCGGGTTGGGACAGGGAGACTATCTGGAAACACCATATATTTT.

This clonotype appeared many times. V is TRBV12-5 and J is TRBJ2-1; D call uncertain. V was trimmed by 1 base and J by 7 bases, leaving 8 bases between them. This CDR3 is 13 amino acids long. Germline V gene sequence: CDR1 LGHNT, CDR2 FRNRAP. The CDR3 DNA reads TGTGCTAGTGGTTTGGAGGTTATTAATGAGCAGTTCTTC. It translates to CASGLEVINEQFF.

The genes are TRBV27 and TRBJ2-5; TRBD1 matches at 9 bases. This CDR3 has 14 residues. Germline V gene sequence: CDR1 MNHEY, CDR2 SMNVEV (reference sequence). V lost 5 bases, J lost 5 bases, and 6 bases stayed unmatched. CDR3 residues: CASSDNRGPETQYF. The CDR3, as DNA: TGTGCCAGCAGTGATAACAGGGGGCCCGAGACCCAGTACTTC.

This clonotype was seen many times. The chain employs TRBV9 and TRBJ2-7; D gene unclear. Trimming took 0 bases from V and 3 from J, leaving 7 bases between them. The CDR3 loop spans 13 amino acids. Germline V gene data show CDR1 as SGDLS and CDR2 as YYNGEE. CDR3 coding DNA: TGTGCCAGCAGCGTAGCCCTAGACTACGAGCAGTACTTC. This encodes CASSVALDYEQYF.